Below are 15 T cell receptor beta chains sequenced from a single sample in a study of blood T cell repertoires in COVID-19. The protocol was immunoSEQ multiplex PCR, while the TCRdb copy is restricted to in-frame clones and leaves out a portion. The profile shows under 200,000 clones, 70% to 80% of them singletons. The source material was peripheral blood. The receptor set was obtained from a man aged 55 to 70 with acute or convalescent COVID-19.

This clone has a single count. CDR3 bases: TGTGCCAGCAGACTTCAAAATGAAAAACTGTTTTTT. Translation: CASRLQNEKLFF. The V call is TRBV12-3 or TRBV12-4, the J call TRBJ1-4, with D unresolved. Trimming removed 6 bases at V and 5 bases at J, with 7 bases between. The CDR3 has 12 amino acids.

J is TRBJ1-1 and V is TRBV12-3 or TRBV12-4; D ambiguous. CDR3 size: 12 residues. Trimming left V 5 bases short and J 4 bases short, with 8 bases between. The CDR3 reads CASSTQSTEAFF. CDR3 DNA: TGTGCCAGCAGTACACAGAGCACTGAAGCTTTCTTT.

The table lists this clone with a few counts. The DNA for the CDR3 is TGTGCTAGTGGTTTGCCTTCCAGGGGGATGAACACTGAAGCTTTCTTT. This translates into CASGLPSRGMNTEAFF. The genes are TRBV12-5 and TRBJ1-1; TRBD1 matches at 7 bases. V shed 2 bases, J shed 0 bases, and the junction held 6 bases outside the gene matches. The CDR3 has 16 amino acids. Germline V gene data show CDR1 as LGHNT and CDR2 as FRNRAP.

The V gene is TRBV5-4, the J gene TRBJ2-1; D is uncertain. The CDR3 sequence is 14 residues long. Trimming removed 3 bases from V and 1 base from J, with 8 bases in between. Germline assignment: CDR1 SGHNT and CDR2 YYREEE (reference sequence). The CDR3, as DNA: TGTGCCAGCAGCTCTAGAGTTTCCTACAATGAGCAGTTCTTC. It specifies CASSSRVSYNEQFF.

The rearrangement links TRBV15 to TRBJ1-1; the D gene is possibly TRBD1 (5 bases). V was shortened by 0 bases and J by 2 bases, with 10 bases between the two germline ends. From germline, CDR1 is LNHNV and CDR2 YYDKDF (reference sequence). The CDR3 runs to 15 residues. For the CDR3, the DNA is TGTGCCACCAGCAGAGATCAGGGAAGAAACACTGAAGCTTTCTTT. Amino acid sequence: CATSRDQGRNTEAFF.

The chain couples TRBV4-2 to TRBJ1-4; 7 bases fit TRBD1. This CDR3 spans 16 amino acids. The V gene's germline CDR1 is LGHNA and CDR2 YNFKEQ. V lost 3 bases and J lost 5; bases outside the gene matches: 9. CDR3 sequence: CASSQGRTGANEKLFF. The CDR3 nucleotides read TGTGCCAGCAGCCAGGGCCGGACAGGCGCGAATGAAAAACTGTTTTTT.

The chain joins TRBV9 to TRBJ2-5, with D tentatively TRBD1 (6 bases). The CDR3 has 14 amino acids. The V end was cut by 4 bases, the J end by 2 bases, with 12 bases between. Germline assignment: CDR1 SGDLS and CDR2 YYNGEE. CDR3: CASSIGQSQETQYF. The CDR3 coding sequence is TGTGCCAGCAGCATTGGACAGAGTCAAGAGACCCAGTACTTC.

CDR3 in amino acids: CASSRQGAGNTEAFF. The CDR3 DNA reads as TGTGCCAGCAGTCGACAGGGGGCTGGTAACACTGAAGCTTTCTTT. This chain uses TRBV6-6 with TRBJ1-1; TRBD1 matches at 10 bases. The CDR3 spans 15 residues. CDR1 and CDR2 from the germline V gene are MNHNY and SVGAGI (reference sequence). V was pared by 5 bases and J by 2 bases, with 5 bases of the junction left unmatched.

The genes are TRBV6-5 and TRBJ1-2; 7 bases fit TRBD1. V was pared by 4 bases and J by 1 base, with 9 bases of the junction left unmatched. CDR1 and CDR2 from the germline V gene are MNHEY and SVGAGI. The CDR3 length is 16 residues. This chain's CDR3 is CASSSLTGLINYGYTF. The CDR3 DNA sequence: TGTGCCAGCAGTTCCCTGACAGGGCTTATTAACTATGGCTACACCTTC.

This sequence joins TRBV7-4 and TRBJ2-5, with D perhaps TRBD2 (6 bases). Germline CDR1 and CDR2: SGHVT and SQSDAQ. Trimming stripped 3 bases from V and 5 bases from J, with 16 bases between. The CDR3 spans 15 residues. CDR3 sequence (DNA): TGTGCCAGCAGCTTGGGGAACCGGGGGAGGGAGACCCAGTACTTC. Translating gives CASSLGNRGRETQYF.

V usage is TRBV5-1 and J usage is TRBJ2-7; D perhaps matches TRBD2 (5 bases). The CDR3 loop spans 13 amino acids. Germline V gene sequence: CDR1 SGHRS, CDR2 YFSETQ. Trimming shortened V by 4 bases and J by 2 bases, and 10 bases separated the two germline ends. The CDR3 sequence is CASSADFPYEQYF. CDR3 bases: TGCGCCAGCAGCGCGGACTTCCCCTACGAGCAGTACTTC.

The genes are TRBV24-1 and TRBJ1-1; 10 positions agree with TRBD1. The CDR3 is made up of 15 amino acids. Germline V gene sequence: CDR1 KGHDR, CDR2 SFDVKD. Germline trimming cut 4 bases from V and 7 bases from J; bases unmatched to any gene: 8. The CDR3 coding sequence is TGTGCCACCAGTGAGGGTGACCGGGACAGGGGTGAAGCTTTCTTT. Translation: CATSEGDRDRGEAFF.

The genes are TRBV4-2 and TRBJ1-6; TRBD1 matches at 7 bases. This CDR3 has 15 residues. CDR1 is LGHNA, CDR2 YNFKEQ, per germline. The J segment lost 7 bases and the V segment lost 1 base, leaving 4 bases of the junction unmatched. CDR3 residues: CASSQATGVNSPLHF. CDR3 nucleotides: TGTGCCAGCAGCCAAGCTACAGGGGTGAATTCACCCCTCCACTTT.

The CDR3 coding sequence is TGTGCCAGCAGTGAAAGAGTGGATACGCAGTATTTT. Amino acid sequence: CASSERVDTQYF. This sequence joins TRBV6-1 and TRBJ2-3; D call uncertain. Germline V CDR1 and CDR2: MNHNS, SASEGT. V lost 2 bases, J lost 6 bases, and 6 bases lay in between. The CDR3 extends over 12 amino acids.

The V call is TRBV19, the J call TRBJ2-7; 10 bases agree with TRBD1. The CDR3 is 16 residues long. In germline, CDR1 is LNHDA, CDR2 SQIVND (reference sequence). The V gene end was trimmed by 5 bases and the J gene end by 6 bases; junction bases not matched to a gene: 13. As DNA, the CDR3 is TGTGCCAGTAGTTACCTCCCGGGACAGGGGAAGAGCGAGCAGTACTTC. Translation: CASSYLPGQGKSEQYF.